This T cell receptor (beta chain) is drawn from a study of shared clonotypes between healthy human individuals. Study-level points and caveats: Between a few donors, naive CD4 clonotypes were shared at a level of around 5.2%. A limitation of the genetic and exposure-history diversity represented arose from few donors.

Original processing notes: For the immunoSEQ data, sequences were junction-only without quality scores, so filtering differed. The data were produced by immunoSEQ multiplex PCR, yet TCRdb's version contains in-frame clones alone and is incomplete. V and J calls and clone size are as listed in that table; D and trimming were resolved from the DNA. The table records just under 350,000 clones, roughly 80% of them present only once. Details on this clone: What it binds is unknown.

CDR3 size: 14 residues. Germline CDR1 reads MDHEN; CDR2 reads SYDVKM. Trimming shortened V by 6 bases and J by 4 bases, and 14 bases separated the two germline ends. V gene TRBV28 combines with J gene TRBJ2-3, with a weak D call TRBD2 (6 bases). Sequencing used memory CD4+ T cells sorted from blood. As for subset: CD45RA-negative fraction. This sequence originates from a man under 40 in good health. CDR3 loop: CASRRRGGSDTQYF. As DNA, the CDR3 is TGTGCCAGCAGACGCCGGGGAGGCTCAGATACGCAGTATTTT.